This T cell receptor beta chain derives from a study of T cells after yellow fever vaccination. General study points: Bulk-population clonotypes that are abundant could appear as contaminants in FACS-sorted repertoires. The secondary response peaked faster, at day 5 versus 15, but was weaker. Primary-vaccination clones mostly resurfaced post-booster (nearly 97% CD4, just under 90% CD8). CD4 and CD8 compartments shared a small share of clonotypes.

The CDR3 has 10 amino acids. V was trimmed by 4 bases and J by 4 bases, leaving 4 bases between them. The V gene's germline CDR1 is SQVTM and CDR2 ANQGSEA. This clonotype was observed many times. Its cognate antigen is unknown. One entry per CDR3 protein results from TCRdb running MiXCR on the 5' RACE reads. The table shows approximately 600,000 distinct CDR3 sequences, with approximately 13% occurring only once. The rearrangement uses TRBV29-1 and TRBJ2-5; D call uncertain. This clonotype originated in a young man who received the YFV17D yellow fever vaccine. This material consisted of PBMCs, taken on the day of the yellow fever booster vaccination. The CDR3 loop reads CSVGLETQYF. The CDR3 DNA follows: TGCAGCGTTGGTTTAGAGACCCAGTACTTC.